This entry is about one T cell receptor (beta chain). The antigen remains unidentified. Some clones are missing from TCRdb's copy, which holds only in-frame ones; the method was immunoSEQ multiplex PCR. The table has around 24,000 clones, about 79% seen once. This record comes from a study of vaccination effects on CD4 cells after COVID-19. Study as a whole: Sampling occurred a median 72 days post second dose, range 14 to 241. Findings and caveats of the study: Substantial clonal contraction characterized both infection- and vaccine-induced clones late after vaccination.

ViraFEST expansion of antigen-specific CD4+ T cells with viral peptide pools preceded sequencing. CD4+ T cells were isolated after approximately 10 days of culture. BNT162b2 vaccine or mRNA-1273 vaccine was given to participants in two doses. None of these healthy vaccinees had been infected with SARS-CoV-2 before vaccination. A few million PBMC per well received about 10 IU/ml IL-2 and 9 to 10 ug/ml peptides in culture. This TCR derives from a human donor who received a COVID-19 vaccine. Some clones in this sample may be carry-over from other donors' samples. Source: CD4+ T cells from PBMCs cultured with SARS-CoV-2 spike peptides, taken after COVID-19 vaccination.

The CDR3 reads CASSEEWPGRAANYGYTF. In DNA, the CDR3 is TGTGCCAGCAGTGAAGAGTGGCCGGGGAGGGCAGCTAACTATGGCTACACCTTC. The J gene is TRBJ1-2, the V gene TRBV2; the D is unclear. This CDR3 comprises 18 residues. Between the trimmed V and J ends, which lost 1 base and 0 bases, there was a span of 18 bases. Germline V CDR1 and CDR2: SNHLY, FYNNEI.